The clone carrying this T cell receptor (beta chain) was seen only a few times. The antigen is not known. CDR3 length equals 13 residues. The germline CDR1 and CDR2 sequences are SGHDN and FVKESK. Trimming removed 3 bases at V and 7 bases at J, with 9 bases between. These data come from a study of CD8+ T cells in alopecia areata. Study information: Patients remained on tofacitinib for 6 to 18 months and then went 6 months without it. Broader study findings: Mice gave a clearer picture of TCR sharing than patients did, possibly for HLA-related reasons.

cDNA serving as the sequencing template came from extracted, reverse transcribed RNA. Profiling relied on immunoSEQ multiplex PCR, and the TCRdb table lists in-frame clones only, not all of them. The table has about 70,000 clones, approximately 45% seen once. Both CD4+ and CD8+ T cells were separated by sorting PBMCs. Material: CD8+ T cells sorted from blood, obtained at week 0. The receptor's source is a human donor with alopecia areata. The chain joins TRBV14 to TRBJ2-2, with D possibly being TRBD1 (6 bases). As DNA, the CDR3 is TGTGCCAGCAGCCATGGGGGCCTCGGGGAGCTGTTTTTT. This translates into CASSHGGLGELFF.